Below, one T cell receptor beta chain is given with its context. Authors' analysis steps: Estimates of nucleated cell counts were drawn from the amplification of reference gene primers. Method: immunoSEQ multiplex PCR; TCRdb's copy keeps in-frame clones and lacks some. From that table come the V and J calls and clone size; the DNA was used to work out D and trimming. The sample has fewer than 95,000 clones; around two thirds are singletons. Germline V gene data show CDR1 as SGHTA and CDR2 as FQGNSA. Trimming pared 1 base from V and 4 bases from J, leaving 10 bases between. The CDR3 loop spans 14 amino acids. Followed over time, Seattle patients had been enrolled while infection was active. The sample is drawn from a study of blood T cell repertoires in COVID-19. In the study overall: T cells, B-cell-depleted T cells, or PBMCs supplied cDNA or gDNA.

The sample taken for sequencing was peripheral blood. V gene TRBV7-2 combines with J gene TRBJ2-5, with D perhaps matching TRBD2 (6 bases). This receptor was taken from a man aged 70 or older with COVID-19, enrolled during active disease. CDR3 sequence reads: CASSLDNGGETQYF. In DNA, the CDR3 is TGTGCCAGCAGCTTAGATAACGGGGGAGAGACCCAGTACTTC.